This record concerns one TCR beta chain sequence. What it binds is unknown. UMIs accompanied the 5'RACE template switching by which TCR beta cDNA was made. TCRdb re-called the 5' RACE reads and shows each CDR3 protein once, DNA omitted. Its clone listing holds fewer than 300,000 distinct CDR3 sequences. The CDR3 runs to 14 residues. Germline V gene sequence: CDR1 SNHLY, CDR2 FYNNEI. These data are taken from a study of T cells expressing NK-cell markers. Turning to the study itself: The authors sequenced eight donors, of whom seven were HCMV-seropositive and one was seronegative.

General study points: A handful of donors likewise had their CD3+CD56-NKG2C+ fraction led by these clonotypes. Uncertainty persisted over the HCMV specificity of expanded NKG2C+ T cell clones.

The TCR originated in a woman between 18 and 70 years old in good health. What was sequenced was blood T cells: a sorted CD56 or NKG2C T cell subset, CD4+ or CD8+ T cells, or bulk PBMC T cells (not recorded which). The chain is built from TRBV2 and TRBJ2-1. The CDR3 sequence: CASSGYSAGNEQFF.